Shown below are 7 T cell receptor beta chains from a single sample sequenced in a study of cytotoxic CD8 clonotypes in ibrutinib-treated CLL (dated by TCRdb to the early 2020s). Library generation was performed with the immunoSEQ multiplex PCR assay. Drawn from immuneACCESS, this table holds only the in-frame rearrangements with V and J called that TCRdb kept. Clones are partly lost; checked studies trace under half to an unresolved V gene and leave the rest unexplained. Recorded for this sample are nearly 300,000 clones; approximately 76% of them occurred a single time. Of the sample, approximately 5.6% is held by the ten largest clones. The time point label corresponds to: progressive disease on ibrutinib. The sequences come from PBMCs, collected at disease progression, from a patient treated with ibrutinib. The receptor source for this set is a human donor with chronic lymphocytic leukemia.

This clone has only a few counts. The chain employs TRBV2 and TRBJ1-1; 7 bases agree with TRBD1. CDR3 length: 13 residues. CDR1 is SNHLY and CDR2 is FYNNEI in the germline V gene. Trimming cost V 5 bases and J 6 bases; bases outside gene matches: 6. The CDR3 sequence: CASSPQGWAEAFF. The CDR3 DNA reads TGTGCCAGCAGTCCACAGGGGTGGGCTGAAGCTTTCTTT.

CDR3 amino acids: CASSSSGKHHGYTF. The CDR3 nucleotides are TGTGCCAGCAGTTCGTCCGGGAAGCATCATGGCTACACCTTC. This chain uses TRBV28 with TRBJ1-2; D remains ambiguous. There are 14 residues in the CDR3. The ends were cut back, 4 bases at V and 6 bases at J, with 15 bases in the middle. Looked up from germline, CDR1 is MDHEN and CDR2 is SYDVKM.

The chain is built from TRBV6-1 and TRBJ1-3, with TRBD1 as a possible D gene (5 bases). Germline-derived CDR1 and CDR2 are MNHNS and SASEGT. The V gene lost 6 bases and the J gene lost 4 bases, with 16 bases spanning the gap. The CDR3 totals 15 residues. The CDR3 protein is CASSPGGTYGNTIYF. CDR3 DNA sequence: TGTGCCAGCAGCCCGGGGGGAACGTACGGAAACACCATATATTTT.

The chain is built from TRBV4-1 and TRBJ2-7; 9 bases are shared with TRBD2. The germline V gene has CDR1 MGHRA and CDR2 YSYEKL. The CDR3 covers 17 residues. The V segment lost 1 base and the J segment 3 bases; nucleotides outside the gene matches: 10. The DNA for the CDR3 is TGCGCCAGCAGCCAAGCCCTAGCGGGGACAAGTCACTACGAGCAGTACTTC. This translates into CASSQALAGTSHYEQYF.

This sequence joins TRBV5-1 and TRBJ1-2; D is ambiguous. The CDR3 runs to 18 residues. Looked up from germline, CDR1 is SGHRS and CDR2 is YFSETQ. The V end lost 6 bases, the J end lost 4 bases, and 28 bases lay between the germline ends. CDR3 residues: CASTQMQGSPHFFYGYTF. The CDR3 region has the DNA TGCGCCAGCACCCAAATGCAAGGTAGTCCCCACTTCTTCTATGGCTACACCTTC.

As DNA, the CDR3 is TGTGCCAGCAGTGCGGGGCGGAAAGAGACCCAGTACTTC. It translates to CASSAGRKETQYF. The chain couples TRBV2 to TRBJ2-5; D is perhaps TRBD1 or TRBD2 (5 bases each). Germline loops: CDR1 SNHLY, CDR2 FYNNEI. CDR3 length: 13 amino acids. Deletions cut 4 bases from V and 3 bases from J, with 9 bases between.

The chain joins TRBV2 to TRBJ2-7, with a weak D call TRBD1 (5 bases). The V end lost 7 bases, the J end lost 3 bases, and 10 bases lay between the germline ends. In germline, CDR1 is SNHLY, CDR2 FYNNEI. The CDR3 contains 12 residues. The CDR3 reads CASTDKGYEQYF. CDR3 DNA sequence: TGTGCCAGCACGGACAAGGGCTACGAGCAGTACTTC.